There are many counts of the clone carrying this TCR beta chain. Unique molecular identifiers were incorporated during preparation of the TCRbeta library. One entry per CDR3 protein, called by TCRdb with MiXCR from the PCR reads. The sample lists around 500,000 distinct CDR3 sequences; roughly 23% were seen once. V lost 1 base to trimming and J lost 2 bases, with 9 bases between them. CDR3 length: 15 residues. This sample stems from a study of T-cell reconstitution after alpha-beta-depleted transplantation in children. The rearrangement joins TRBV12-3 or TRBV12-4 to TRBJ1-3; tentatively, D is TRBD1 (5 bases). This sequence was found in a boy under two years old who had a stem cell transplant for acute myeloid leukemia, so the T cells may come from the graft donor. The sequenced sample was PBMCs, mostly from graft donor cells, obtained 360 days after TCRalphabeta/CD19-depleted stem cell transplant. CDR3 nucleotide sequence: TGTGCCAGCAGTTTAGGTGGGGCCGCTGGAAACACCATATATTTT. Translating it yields CASSLGGAAGNTIYF.